These 24 T cell receptor beta chains were all obtained from the same sample, sequenced in a study of T cells in Graves' hyperthyroidism and ophthalmopathy. Researchers took RNA transcripts and amplified the TCR beta CDR3 regions from them. The study used the HTBI primer set for a first-round RT-PCR of the TCR CDR3. TCRdb re-derived calls from the multiplex PCR reads in MiXCR, one entry per CDR3 protein. The profile shows approximately 370,000 distinct CDR3 sequences, 15% to 20% of them singletons. Material for sequencing was blood. Every receptor here comes from a woman aged 25 to 39 with Graves' hyperthyroidism that later progressed to Graves' ophthalmopathy.

This clonotype was counted at least ten times. The chain has TRBV18 and TRBJ2-3; 8 bases agree with TRBD2. CDR3 size: 16 residues. Per the germline V gene, CDR1 is KGHSH and CDR2 is LQKENI. Unmatched junction bases numbered 11, after V lost 3 bases and J lost 6 bases. Here the CDR3 reads CASSPLGTRSLDTQYF. In nucleotides, the CDR3 is TGTGCCAGCTCACCCTTGGGGACTAGAAGTTTGGATACGCAGTATTTT.

Many counts were recorded for this clonotype. The rearrangement links TRBV12-3 or TRBV12-4 to TRBJ1-4; 7 positions agree with TRBD1. The CDR3 consists of 13 residues. The J segment lost 10 bases and the V segment lost 5 bases, leaving 7 bases of the junction unmatched. Written as DNA, the CDR3 is TGTGCCAGCAGTCGCCGACAGGGAGCAAAACTGTTTTTT. Translated, it gives CASSRRQGAKLFF.

This clonotype was counted only a few times. The chain combines TRBV5-5 with TRBJ2-3; 7 nucleotides match TRBD1. The CDR3 runs to 15 residues. The germline CDR1 and CDR2 sequences are SGHKS and YYEKEE (reference sequence). V shed 1 base, J shed 3 bases, and the junction held 5 bases outside the gene matches. The CDR3 protein is CASSLMTGKTDTQYF. The CDR3 nucleotides read TGTGCCAGCAGCTTGATGACAGGGAAGACAGATACGCAGTATTTT.

This clonotype was recorded at least ten times. V usage is TRBV10-3 and J usage is TRBJ2-7, with D perhaps matching TRBD1 or TRBD2 (5 bases each). V was cut by 2 bases and J by 3 bases, with 14 bases left in between. Germline V gene lookup returns CDR1 ENHRY and CDR2 SYGVKD. This CDR3 is 15 amino acids long. The CDR3 DNA follows: TGTGCCATCAGTGAGGGAAACCGGGACGGCTACGAGCAGTACTTC. This gives the protein CAISEGNRDGYEQYF.

Only a few counts were recorded for this clonotype. The chain has TRBV11-2 and TRBJ2-5, with TRBD2 identical over 10 bases. J gave up 2 bases and V 3 bases, and 3 bases lay outside the gene matches. The CDR3 consists of 15 residues. Germline V lookup: CDR1 SGHAT, CDR2 FQNNGV. The CDR3 bases are TGTGCCAGCAGCTTCAGGACTAGCGGACAAGAGACCCAGTACTTC. Translated, it gives CASSFRTSGQETQYF. Filled out from reference TRBV11-2 and TRBJ2-5, the complete variable domain reads EAGVAQSPRYKIIEKRQSVAFWCNPISGHATLYWYQQILGQGPKLLIQFQNNGVVDDSQLPKDRFSAERLKGVDSTLKIQPAKLEDSAVYLCASSFRTSGQETQYFGPGTRLLVL.

The CDR3 loop is CASSGDRWTLAKNIQYF. CDR3 nucleotide sequence: TGCGCCAGCAGCGGAGACAGATGGACTCTAGCCAAAAACATTCAGTACTTC. The J gene is TRBJ2-4, the V gene TRBV5-1; the D gene could be TRBD1 or TRBD2 (5 bases each). This CDR3 comprises 17 residues. V lost 4 bases to trimming and J lost 0 bases, with 17 bases between them. Germline assignment: CDR1 SGHRS and CDR2 YFSETQ.

This rearrangement joins TRBV20-1 to TRBJ2-1; possibly TRBD2 for D (5 bases). V dropped 1 base and J dropped 6 bases, with 10 bases sitting between them. This CDR3 is built from 13 residues. CDR1 is DFQATT, CDR2 SNEGSKA, per germline (reference sequence). CDR3 loop: CSARGENTNEQFF. The DNA of the CDR3 is TGCAGTGCTAGAGGGGAGAACACCAATGAGCAGTTCTTC.

The rearrangement links TRBV7-9 to TRBJ2-7; TRBD2 matches at 9 bases. V lost 5 bases and J lost 3; bases outside the gene matches: 8. Germline values: CDR1 SEHNR, CDR2 FQNEAQ (reference sequence). The CDR3 extends over 15 amino acids. Here the CDR3 reads CASSPGVAGDYEQYF. CDR3 nucleotide sequence: TGTGCCAGCAGCCCCGGGGTAGCGGGAGACTACGAGCAGTACTTC.

The rearrangement links TRBV5-1 to TRBJ2-3, with D possibly matching TRBD2 (6 bases). Germline V gene data show CDR1 as SGHRS and CDR2 as YFSETQ. This CDR3 has 15 amino acids. Trimming stripped 0 bases from V and 5 bases from J, with 13 bases between. CDR3 sequence: CASSLGMGGGDTQYF. CDR3 nucleotide sequence: TGCGCCAGCAGCTTGGGAATGGGAGGTGGAGATACGCAGTATTTT.

This clonotype has more than one count but fewer than ten. This sequence joins TRBV9 and TRBJ2-7; TRBD1 matches 7 bases. Trimming removed 4 bases from V and 2 bases from J; junction bases left unmatched: 9. Germline-derived CDR1 and CDR2 are SGDLS and YYNGEE. The CDR3 is 15 amino acids. CDR3 DNA sequence: TGTGCCAGCAGCAGCGACAGGGATCACCCCTACGAGCAGTACTTC. It specifies CASSSDRDHPYEQYF.

This chain uses TRBV4-1 with TRBJ1-2; D is uncertain. The length of the CDR3 is 11 residues. V lost 0 bases and J lost 8, with 4 bases in between. CDR1 and CDR2 (germline): MGHRA, YSYEKL. The chain's CDR3 is CASSQDGGYTF. CDR3 nucleotides: TGCGCCAGCAGCCAAGATGGCGGCTACACCTTC.

The sample holds a few counts of this clonotype. The V and J genes are TRBV5-1 and TRBJ2-5; D may be TRBD2 (7 bases). V shed 5 bases and J shed 5 bases, with 16 bases lying between them. CDR1 and CDR2 from the germline V gene are SGHRS and YFSETQ. The CDR3 runs 14 residues. CDR3 protein: CASSSLSGGETQYF. For the CDR3, the DNA is TGCGCCAGCAGTTCTCTATCGGGGGGCGAGACCCAGTACTTC.

This clonotype has only a few counts. V gene TRBV28 combines with J gene TRBJ2-1; the D gene is possibly TRBD2 (6 bases). Trimming took off 7 bases at V and 3 bases at J, with 16 bases between the two ends. The CDR3 extends over 15 amino acids. Germline assignment: CDR1 MDHEN and CDR2 SYDVKM. In nucleotides, the CDR3 is TGTGCCAGCACCCGGGAGTCAGTATACTACAATGAGCAGTTCTTC. Residues: CASTRESVYYNEQFF.

This clonotype was counted at least ten times. The V call is TRBV7-6, the J call TRBJ2-7; possibly TRBD1 for D (7 bases). The CDR3 length is 12 residues. Germline assignment: CDR1 SGHVS and CDR2 FNYEAQ. V was shortened by 5 bases and J by 7 bases, with 12 bases between the two germline ends. CDR3 in amino acids: CASSQTGREQYF. In DNA form, the CDR3 reads TGTGCCAGCAGCCAGACAGGGAGGGAGCAGTACTTC.

On this clonotype: A junction end diverges from the germline sequence, so it may reflect a read error. This chain joins TRBV25-1 and TRBJ2-5; D is ambiguous. The CDR3 is 10 residues long. The germline V gene encodes CDR1 MGHDK and CDR2 SYGVNS. The CDR3 loop reads CASSGSRSNF. As DNA, the CDR3 is TGTGCCAGCAGTGGTAGTAGATCAAACTTC.

This clonotype has only a few counts. This chain uses TRBV4-2 with TRBJ2-3; 9 bases fit TRBD2. Losses at the gene ends were 0 bases for V and 4 bases for J; bases not matched to a gene: 11. The CDR3 extends over 18 amino acids. Germline V CDR1 and CDR2: LGHNA, YNFKEQ. The CDR3 DNA sequence: TGTGCCAGCAGCCAAGATTTCCCCCAAGCGGGAGGCTCAGATACGCAGTATTTT. Protein: CASSQDFPQAGGSDTQYF.

This clonotype was seen ten or more times. The chain uses TRBV11-2 and TRBJ2-2, with D tentatively TRBD1 (5 bases). The germline V gene has CDR1 SGHAT and CDR2 FQNNGV. The length of the CDR3 is 16 residues. V lost 0 bases and J 6 bases, leaving 14 bases between the germline ends. The CDR3 protein is CASSLDQGSLAGELFF. The CDR3 nucleotides are TGTGCCAGCAGCTTAGATCAGGGTTCCCTGGCCGGGGAGCTGTTTTTT.

This clonotype occurred a few times. The chain links TRBV11-1 to TRBJ2-1; 9 nucleotides line up with TRBD1. The trim removed 5 bases at V and 5 bases at J, leaving 13 bases unmatched. The CDR3 runs 17 residues. The V gene's germline CDR1 is SGHAT and CDR2 FQDESV (reference sequence). CDR3 in amino acids: CASSHLRPGQGDNEQFF. CDR3 nucleotides: TGTGCCAGCAGCCATCTGAGACCGGGACAGGGTGACAATGAGCAGTTCTTC.

This clonotype was found many times. The chain couples TRBV6-1 to TRBJ2-5; unclear D gene. This CDR3 has 13 amino acids. CDR1 and CDR2 (germline): MNHNS, SASEGT. V was cut by 7 bases and J by 2 bases, with 11 bases left in between. The CDR3 is CASTKVEQETQYF. CDR3 DNA: TGTGCCAGCACCAAGGTCGAGCAAGAGACCCAGTACTTC.

This clonotype appeared many times. This chain joins TRBV27 and TRBJ1-2, with 10 bases matching TRBD1. In germline, CDR1 is MNHEY, CDR2 SMNVEV (reference sequence). V shed 6 bases and J 5 bases; nucleotides not matched to a gene: 6. CDR3 length: 14 amino acids. The CDR3 DNA follows: TGTGCCAGCAGCCCCGACAGGGGGCATTATGGCTACACCTTC. It specifies CASSPDRGHYGYTF.

This clonotype appeared many times. The chain links TRBV12-3 or TRBV12-4 to TRBJ2-2; D possibly corresponds to TRBD2 (6 bases). V shed 6 bases and J shed 3 bases, with 14 bases lying between them. This CDR3 region has 15 residues. This chain's CDR3 is CASSPFSGYTGELFF. The CDR3 DNA follows: TGTGCCAGCAGCCCCTTTAGCGGATACACCGGGGAGCTGTTTTTT.

In its sample, this clonotype was seen a few times. The genes are TRBV6-5 and TRBJ1-1, with 8 bases lining up with TRBD1. The CDR3 has 14 amino acids. V was pared by 2 bases and J by 8 bases, with 7 bases of the junction left unmatched. CDR1 is MNHEY, CDR2 SVGAGI, per germline. The CDR3 loop is CASSYDRGVWEAFF. The CDR3 DNA sequence: TGTGCCAGCAGTTACGACAGGGGAGTATGGGAAGCTTTCTTT.

V usage is TRBV14 and J usage is TRBJ2-7, with D hard to call. Germline CDR1 and CDR2: SGHDN and FVKESK. V gave up 0 bases and J gave up 0 bases, with 6 bases separating them. This CDR3 has 14 amino acids. This chain's CDR3 is CASSQEYRSYEQYF. CDR3 nucleotide sequence: TGTGCCAGCAGCCAAGAGTACCGCTCCTACGAGCAGTACTTC.

The chain links TRBV7-2 to TRBJ2-3, with D perhaps matching TRBD1 or TRBD2 (5 bases each). Trimming took 3 bases from V and 4 from J, leaving 20 bases between them. The CDR3 has 17 amino acids. CDR1 is SGHTA and CDR2 is FQGNSA in the germline V gene. The CDR3 coding sequence is TGTGCCAGCAGCTTCGGCCGGGACGCTAGCTTCGCAGATACGCAGTATTTT. It yields the protein CASSFGRDASFADTQYF.